The 29 T cell receptor beta chains below all came from one sample that was sequenced in a study of cytomegalovirus exposure and HLA in healthy donors. 13 Jbeta primers and 60 Vbeta primers were used for the PCR. Repertoires were generated with immunoSEQ multiplex PCR, while TCRdb's copy carries only in-frame clones and drops some. Of roughly 160,000 clones in the sample, around 75% were seen once. Sequencing was performed on PBMCs. These receptors came from a female donor in good health and CMV-seronegative.

The chain joins TRBV27 to TRBJ2-7, with D perhaps TRBD2 (6 bases). The CDR3 totals 14 residues. Trimming left V 5 bases short and J 3 bases short, with 14 bases between. CDR1 is MNHEY and CDR2 is SMNVEV in the germline V gene (reference sequence). CDR3 bases: TGTGCCAGCAGTCCCGGGACTTCAAACTACGAGCAGTACTTC. Residues: CASSPGTSNYEQYF.

V usage is TRBV7-2 and J usage is TRBJ2-2; 8 nucleotides agree with TRBD1. With 0 bases clipped from V and 7 bases from J, the junction kept 7 bases outside the gene matches. Germline-derived CDR1 and CDR2 are SGHTA and FQGNSA. The CDR3 runs to 16 residues. CDR3 bases: TGTGCCAGCAGCTTAGCGAGCAGGGGGCTGGGCGGGGAGCTGTTTTTT. Protein product: CASSLASRGLGGELFF.

The rearrangement links TRBV7-8 to TRBJ2-2, with 12 nucleotides matching TRBD2. V lost 5 bases to trimming and J lost 7 bases; unmatched junction nucleotides: 11. Germline lookup yields CDR1 SGHVS and CDR2 FQNEAQ. The CDR3 is made up of 17 amino acids. CDR3 sequence: CASSPLPSGRAIGELFF. DNA of the CDR3: TGTGCCAGCAGCCCTCTTCCTAGCGGGAGGGCCATCGGGGAGCTGTTTTTT.

The chain recombines TRBV4-1 with TRBJ2-7; the match to TRBD2 covers 7 bases. The CDR3 sequence is 15 residues long. Germline CDR1 reads MGHRA; CDR2 reads YSYEKL. Trimming cost V 3 bases and J 0 bases; bases outside gene matches: 5. This CDR3 is CASSQGGTRSYEQYF. As DNA, the CDR3 is TGCGCCAGCAGCCAGGGAGGGACCCGCTCCTACGAGCAGTACTTC.

The gene calls are TRBV2 and TRBJ1-2; 8 bases are a match to TRBD1. V was clipped by 6 bases and J by 4 bases; unmatched bases: 7. CDR3 length: 14 residues. Germline CDR1 is SNHLY and CDR2 is FYNNEI. CDR3 nucleotide sequence: TGTGCCAGCAGGGCAGGGGGCGCCAGCTATGGCTACACCTTC. Residues: CASRAGGASYGYTF.

Comment on this clone: One end of the junction does not line up with germline, which may come from a read error. The chain links TRBV2 to TRBJ2-5, with D perhaps matching TRBD1 (5 bases). Germline V lookup: CDR1 SNHLY, CDR2 FYNNEI. CDR3 length: 10 amino acids. CDR3: CRVNEETQYF. DNA for the CDR3: TGCAGGGTCAATGAAGAGACCCAGTACTTC.

The J gene is TRBJ1-1, the V gene TRBV9, with D maybe TRBD1 (5 bases). V shed 4 bases and J shed 5 bases, with 18 bases lying between them. Germline CDR1 reads SGDLS; CDR2 reads YYNGEE. The CDR3 loop spans 15 amino acids. This chain's CDR3 is CASSSSRGGGTEAFF. CDR3 in DNA: TGTGCCAGCAGCTCCTCGCGGGGCGGAGGGACTGAAGCTTTCTTT.

As regards this clone: Other DNA sequences from this sample encode an identical CDR3 as well. The chain has TRBV11-2 and TRBJ1-3; the D is unclear. V was clipped by 3 bases and J by 1 base, with 4 bases between them. The CDR3 covers 13 residues. The germline CDR1 and CDR2 sequences are SGHAT and FQNNGV. The CDR3 DNA is TGTGCCAGCAGCTTGGCATCTGGAAACACCATATATTTT. Protein sequence: CASSLASGNTIYF. Full variable domain (rest looked up from reference TRBV11-2 and TRBJ1-3): EAGVAQSPRYKIIEKRQSVAFWCNPISGHATLYWYQQILGQGPKLLIQFQNNGVVDDSQLPKDRFSAERLKGVDSTLKIQPAKLEDSAVYLCASSLASGNTIYFGEGSWLTVV.

This clone was seen many times. The chain recombines TRBV2 with TRBJ1-1; D unresolved. CDR3 length: 11 residues. Germline CDR1 SNHLY, CDR2 FYNNEI. V was clipped by 5 bases and J by 3 bases, with 4 bases between them. CDR3 protein: CASSRDTEAFF. The DNA for the CDR3 is TGTGCCAGCAGTCGGGACACTGAAGCTTTCTTT.

This clone appeared a few times. The chain joins TRBV6-6 to TRBJ1-3, with D possibly TRBD1 on 6 matching bases. CDR1 and CDR2 from the germline V gene are MNHNY and SVGAGI (reference sequence). The germline V and J ends were trimmed by 5 bases and 4 bases, with 12 bases remaining between them. CDR3 length equals 14 residues. The CDR3 DNA follows: TGTGCCAGCAGTCGCAGGGGTTCGGGAAACACCATATATTTT. This codes for CASSRRGSGNTIYF.

This chain joins TRBV6-5 and TRBJ1-5, with 8 bases fitting TRBD1. Per the germline V gene, CDR1 is MNHEY and CDR2 is SVGAGI. CDR3 size: 14 residues. V shed 3 bases and J 7 bases; nucleotides not matched to a gene: 5. CDR3 DNA sequence: TGTGCCAGCAGTTATGACAGGGGAGGACAGCCCCAGCATTTT. Translation: CASSYDRGGQPQHF.

The chain recombines TRBV6-6 with TRBJ1-1, with TRBD1 identical over 8 bases. Germline assignment: CDR1 MNHNY and CDR2 SVGAGI (reference sequence). CDR3 length equals 13 residues. V gave up 5 bases and J gave up 8 bases; unmatched junction bases: 7. The CDR3 loop reads CASSLRDRTEAFF. The DNA of the CDR3 is TGTGCCAGCAGTCTCCGGGACAGGACCGAAGCTTTCTTT.

The gene calls are TRBV6-1 and TRBJ2-1; D might be TRBD2 (5 bases). The CDR3 sequence is 14 residues long. Germline V gene lookup returns CDR1 MNHNS and CDR2 SASEGT. V was shortened by 7 bases and J by 5 bases, with 15 bases between the two germline ends. The CDR3 protein is CASMFRELHNEQFF. CDR3 nucleotides: TGTGCCAGCATGTTCCGGGAATTGCACAATGAGCAGTTCTTC.

The chain recombines TRBV2 with TRBJ2-7; maybe TRBD1 (5 bases). Per germline, CDR1 SNHLY and CDR2 FYNNEI. The CDR3 is 17 residues long. The V and J ends lost 1 base and 1 base respectively, with 17 bases between them. CDR3 sequence reads: CASSEEGSWGSSYEQYF. DNA for the CDR3: TGTGCCAGCAGTGAAGAGGGGTCATGGGGTTCGTCCTACGAGCAGTACTTC.

This clone was observed a single time. The chain has TRBV7-9 and TRBJ2-1; no clear D gene. This CDR3 has 15 amino acids. V lost 5 bases and J 4 bases, leaving 15 bases between the germline ends. Germline assignment: CDR1 SEHNR and CDR2 FQNEAQ (reference sequence). This CDR3 reads CASSLYSTRYNEQFF. For the CDR3, the DNA is TGTGCCAGCAGCCTTTACAGCACCAGATACAATGAGCAGTTCTTC.

V gene TRBV30 combines with J gene TRBJ2-2, with a weak D call TRBD2 (7 bases). V dropped 3 bases and J dropped 4 bases, with 15 bases sitting between them. The CDR3 has 15 residues. Germline V gene data show CDR1 as GTSNPN and CDR2 as SVGIG (reference sequence). The CDR3 DNA reads TGTGCCTGGAGGGGGGGGGCGGCTCTCACCGGGGAGCTGTTTTTT. It codes for CAWRGGAALTGELFF.

This clone was counted between two and nine times. The chain has TRBV6-5 and TRBJ1-2; D unclear. Germline V CDR1 and CDR2: MNHEY, SVGAGI. CDR3 length equals 13 residues. V gave up 6 bases and J gave up 7 bases, with 15 bases separating them. The CDR3 coding sequence is TGTGCCAGCAGACAACTTCGGAGCACTGGCTACACCTTC. Translated, it gives CASRQLRSTGYTF.

The chain couples TRBV28 to TRBJ2-3, with TRBD2 matching 14 bases. The J segment lost 3 bases and the V segment lost 2 bases, leaving 10 bases of the junction unmatched. The germline gives CDR1 MDHEN, CDR2 SYDVKM. The CDR3 sequence is 19 residues long. The CDR3 nucleotides are TGTGCCAGCAGTTTACGGACTAGCGGGAGGAGGGTTGGGACAGATACGCAGTATTTT. Its translation: CASSLRTSGRRVGTDTQYF.

In its sample, this clone was seen a few times. The rearrangement links TRBV27 to TRBJ1-6; 11 positions agree with TRBD1. Trimming took 4 bases from V and 8 from J; bases not matched to a gene: 7. This CDR3 region has 16 residues. The germline CDR1 and CDR2 sequences are MNHEY and SMNVEV (reference sequence). The CDR3 protein is CASSSRRTGGHSPLHF. CDR3 in DNA: TGTGCCAGCAGTTCCCGTCGGACAGGGGGCCATTCACCCCTCCACTTT.

This chain uses TRBV28 with TRBJ2-5, with D hard to call. CDR3 length: 11 residues. CDR1 is MDHEN and CDR2 is SYDVKM in the germline V gene. Deletions cut 4 bases from V and 11 bases from J, with 11 bases between. The CDR3 DNA is TGTGCCAGCAGTTCCCCGCGTTCACAGTACTTC. Translated: CASSSPRSQYF.

V is TRBV11-3 and J is TRBJ1-1; no clear D gene. Trimming left V 1 base short and J 6 bases short, with 9 bases between. The CDR3 totals 13 residues. Germline lookup yields CDR1 SGHNT and CDR2 YENEEA. The CDR3 loop reads CASSLAGSSEAFF. The CDR3 DNA reads as TGTGCCAGCAGCTTAGCGGGGAGCTCTGAAGCTTTCTTT.

V gene TRBV5-1 combines with J gene TRBJ2-1; 10 bases agree with TRBD2. V was pared by 4 bases and J by 0 bases, with 1 base of the junction left unmatched. CDR3 length: 15 residues. Looked up from germline, CDR1 is SGHRS and CDR2 is YFSETQ. CDR3 amino acids: CASSPSGSSYNEQFF. The CDR3 DNA reads TGCGCCAGCAGCCCTAGCGGGAGCTCCTACAATGAGCAGTTCTTC.

The chain carries TRBV7-8 and TRBJ2-2; 11 nucleotides align to TRBD1. Losses at the gene ends were 8 bases for V and 6 bases for J; bases not matched to a gene: 5. From germline, CDR1 is SGHVS and CDR2 FQNEAQ. This CDR3 is built from 14 residues. The CDR3, as DNA: TGTGCCAGCGGGGGACAGGGGGTTCCCGGGGAGCTGTTTTTT. Amino acid sequence: CASGGQGVPGELFF. Full variable domain (outside the CDR3, taken from reference TRBV7-8 and TRBJ2-2): GAGVSQSPRYKVAKRGQDVALRCDPISGHVSLFWYQQALGQGPEFLTYFQNEAQLDKSGLPSDRFFAERPEGSVSTLKIQRTQQEDSAVYLCASGGQGVPGELFFGEGSRLTVL.

The J gene is TRBJ2-1, the V gene TRBV6-4, with 8 bases aligning to TRBD1. This CDR3 is 15 amino acids long. Trimming removed 3 bases from V and 6 bases from J; junction bases left unmatched: 7. Germline loops: CDR1 MRHNA, CDR2 SNTAGT. CDR3 DNA: TGTGCCAGCAGTGAGATAGGACAGGGTAGCAATGAGCAGTTCTTC. Translation: CASSEIGQGSNEQFF.

The chain links TRBV30 to TRBJ1-1; 7 bases match TRBD1. The CDR3 length is 13 residues. In germline, CDR1 is GTSNPN, CDR2 SVGIG (reference sequence). V trimming: 5 bases; J trimming: 1 base; junction bases outside the gene matches: 4. The DNA of the CDR3 is TGTGCCTGGGGAAGACAGGGGAACACTGAAGCTTTCTTT. Amino acid sequence: CAWGRQGNTEAFF.

The chain uses TRBV19 and TRBJ1-2, with D hard to call. The CDR3 consists of 14 residues. The ends were cut back, 1 base at V and 4 bases at J, with 10 bases in the middle. Germline V CDR1 and CDR2: LNHDA, SQIVND (reference sequence). DNA of the CDR3: TGTGCCAGTAGTATAGGAAACAGCCTCTATGGCTACACCTTC. As protein: CASSIGNSLYGYTF.

The chain recombines TRBV5-5 with TRBJ1-5, with 9 bases aligning to TRBD1. J gave up 4 bases and V 3 bases, and 5 bases lay outside the gene matches. CDR3 size: 15 residues. The germline V gene has CDR1 SGHKS and CDR2 YYEKEE (reference sequence). The CDR3 region has the DNA TGTGCCAGCAGCTGGGGACAGGGACGTAATCAGCCCCAGCATTTT. Its translation is CASSWGQGRNQPQHF.

The genes are TRBV28 and TRBJ2-7; 8 bases match TRBD1. Per the germline V gene, CDR1 is MDHEN and CDR2 is SYDVKM. V was clipped by 10 bases and J by 2 bases; unmatched bases: 7. CDR3 length: 13 amino acids. The CDR3 sequence is CATSDRDPYEQYF. In DNA form, the CDR3 reads TGTGCCACCTCGGACAGGGACCCCTACGAGCAGTACTTC.

The chain couples TRBV5-6 to TRBJ2-2, with 7 bases identical to TRBD2. Germline CDR1 is SGHDT and CDR2 is YYEEEE. Trimming took 4 bases from V and 6 from J; bases not matched to a gene: 0. The CDR3 covers 12 residues. The DNA of the CDR3 is TGTGCCAGCAGCCGGGGGGCCGGGGAGCTGTTTTTT. It codes for CASSRGAGELFF.